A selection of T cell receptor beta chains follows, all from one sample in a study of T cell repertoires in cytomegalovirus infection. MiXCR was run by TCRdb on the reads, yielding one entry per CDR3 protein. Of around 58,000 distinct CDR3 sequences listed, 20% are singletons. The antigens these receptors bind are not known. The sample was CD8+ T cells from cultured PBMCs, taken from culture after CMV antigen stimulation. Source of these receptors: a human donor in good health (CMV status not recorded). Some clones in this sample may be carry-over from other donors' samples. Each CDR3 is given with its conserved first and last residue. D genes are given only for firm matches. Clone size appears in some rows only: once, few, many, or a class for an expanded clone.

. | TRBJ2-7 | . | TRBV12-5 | TGTGCTAGTGGTTCGACCCGGAGCTACGAGCAGTACTTC | CASGSTRSYEQYF
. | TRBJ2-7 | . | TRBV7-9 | TGTGCCAGCAGCTTAGGACCCCTCGGGCAGTACTTC | CASSLGPLGQYF
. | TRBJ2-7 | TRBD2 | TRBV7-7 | TGTGCTAGCAGCTCCCGGGCGGGGGGGCCCCAACATTTGTACGAGCAGTACTTC | CASSSRAGGPQHLYEQYF
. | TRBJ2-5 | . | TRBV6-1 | TGTGCCAGCAGTGGTAGTACTCAGGTCCAAGAGACCCAGTACTTC | CASSGSTQVQETQYF
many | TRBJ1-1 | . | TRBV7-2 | TGTGCCAGCAGCTCTTCAGTCAGGTACATGAACACTGAAGCTTTCTTT | CASSSSVRYMNTEAFF
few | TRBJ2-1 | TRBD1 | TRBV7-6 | TGTGCCAGCAGCTTAATGGATCCTTCGGGACAGGGGTACAATGAGCAGTTCTTC | CASSLMDPSGQGYNEQFF
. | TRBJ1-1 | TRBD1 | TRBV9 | TGTGCCAGCAGCGCCGGACAGGGAATAAACACTGAAGCTTTCTTT | CASSAGQGINTEAFF
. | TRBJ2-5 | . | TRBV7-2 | TGTGCCAGCAGCCGACGGGACTTGACCGGGGAGACCCAGTACTTC | CASSRRDLTGETQYF
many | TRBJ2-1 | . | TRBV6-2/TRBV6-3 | TGTGCCAGCAGTAACATTCCCGACCGGTCAGACGAGCAGTTCTTC | CASSNIPDRSDEQFF
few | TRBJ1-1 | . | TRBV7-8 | TGTGCCAGCAGCTTATGGTCAGAAAGTTTGAACACTGAAGCTTTCTTT | CASSLWSESLNTEAFF
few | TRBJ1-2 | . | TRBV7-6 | TGTGCCAGCAGCCTGGGACACGCCTATGGCTACACCTTC | CASSLGHAYGYTF
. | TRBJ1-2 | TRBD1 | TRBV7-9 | TGTGCCAGCAGCTTAGGGACAGGGAATGGCTATGGCTACACCTTC | CASSLGTGNGYGYTF
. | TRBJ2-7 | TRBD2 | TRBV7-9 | TGTGCCAGCAGCTCCGGGGGGGAGGGCAGCGAGCAGTACTTC | CASSSGGEGSEQYF
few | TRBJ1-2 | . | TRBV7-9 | TGTGCCAGCAGCCAAGGACAGTTATCTACCGGCTACACCTTC | CASSQGQLSTGYTF
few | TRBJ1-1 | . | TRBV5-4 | TGTGCCAGCAGCTTGTGGGGCGGGACTGAAGCTTTCTTT | CASSLWGGTEAFF
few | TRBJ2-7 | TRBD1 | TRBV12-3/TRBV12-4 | TGTGCCAGCAGCCGACAAACCAACAGGGGTGGCAACGAGCAGTACTTC | CASSRQTNRGGNEQYF
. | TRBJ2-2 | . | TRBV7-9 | TGTGCCAGCAGCCCATCGCGAGGCACCGGGGAGCTGTTTTTT | CASSPSRGTGELFF
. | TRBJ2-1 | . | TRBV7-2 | TGTGCCAGCAGCTTAGTGGATGGATTAGCAAATGAGCAGTTCTTC | CASSLVDGLANEQFF
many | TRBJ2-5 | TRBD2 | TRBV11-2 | TGTGCCAGCAGCTCCTTTAGCGGGGGAGAGACCCAGTACTTC | CASSSFSGGETQYF
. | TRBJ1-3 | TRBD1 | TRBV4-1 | TGCGCCAGCAGCCATGATTTCGGACAGGGAAGAAACACCATATATTTT | CASSHDFGQGRNTIYF
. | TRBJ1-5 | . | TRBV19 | TGTGCCAGTAGTATTCAGGCCGATGTTTATAATCAGCCCCAGCATTTT | CASSIQADVYNQPQHF
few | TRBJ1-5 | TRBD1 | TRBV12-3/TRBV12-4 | TGTGCCAGCAGACCCGACAGGGGAAGCAATCAGCCCCAGCATTTT | CASRPDRGSNQPQHF
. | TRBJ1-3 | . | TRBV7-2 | TGTGCCAGCAGCTTTGAAGGGTCAGGAAACACCATATATTTT | CASSFEGSGNTIYF
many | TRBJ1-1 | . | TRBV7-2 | TGTGCCAGCAGCGTGGTTGAGAACACTGAAGCTTTCTTT | CASSVVENTEAFF
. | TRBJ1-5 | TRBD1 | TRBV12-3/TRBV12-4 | TGTGCCAGCAGCCCTGGGACAGGGGGTTCGACGAGCAATCAGCCCCAGCATTTT | CASSPGTGGSTSNQPQHF
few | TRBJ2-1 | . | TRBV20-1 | TGCAGTGCTAGAGATCCCTGGGCAGACAGGAGGGAACACAATGAGCAGTTCTTC | CSARDPWADRREHNEQFF
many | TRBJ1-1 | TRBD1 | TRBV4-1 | TGCGCCAGCAGCCAGGGCAGGGGGGGACGGAGGCGGGACACTGAAGCTTTCTTT | CASSQGRGGRRRDTEAFF
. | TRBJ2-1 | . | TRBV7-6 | TGTGCCAGCAGCTTCGCACAGTTCAATGAGCAGTTCTTC | CASSFAQFNEQFF
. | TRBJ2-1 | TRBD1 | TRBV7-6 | TGTGCCAGCAGCTTAGTAGGGGACAGGGTATGCCATGAGCAGTTCTTC | CASSLVGDRVCHEQFF
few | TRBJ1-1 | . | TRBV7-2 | TGTGCCAGCAGCCCCCTAGCTTTCTTT | CASSPLAFF
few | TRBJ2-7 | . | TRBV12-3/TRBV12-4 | TGTGCCAGCAGTTTAGTAGGAGTCGGCTACGAGCAGTACTTC | CASSLVGVGYEQYF
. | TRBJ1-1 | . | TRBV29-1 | TGCAGCGGGGGGGGGAACACTGAAGCTTTCTTT | CSGGGNTEAFF
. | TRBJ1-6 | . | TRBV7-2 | TGTGCCAGCAGCGACCTACAGAGCTCCTATAATTCACCCCTCCACTTT | CASSDLQSSYNSPLHF
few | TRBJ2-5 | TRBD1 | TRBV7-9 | TGTGCCAGCAGCCCCCCCCACCAGACAGGGAAGGAGACCCAGTACTTC | CASSPPHQTGKETQYF
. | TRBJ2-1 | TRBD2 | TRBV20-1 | TGCAGTGCTTCTGGACTAGAAATTAGCGATGAGCAGTTCTTC | CSASGLEISDEQFF
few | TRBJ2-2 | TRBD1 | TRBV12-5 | TGTGCTAGTGGTCACCGGACAGGGACCCTCGGGGAGCTGTTTTTT | CASGHRTGTLGELFF
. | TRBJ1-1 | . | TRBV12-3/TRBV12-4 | TGTGCCAGCAGTTTAGCGCTTCCGGGACCCAAGAACACTGCAGCTTTCTTT | CASSLALPGPKNTAAFF
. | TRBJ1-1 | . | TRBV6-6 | TGTGCCAGCAACCCACTCATTATCCGTATAGGGGCGAACACTGAAGCTTTCTTT | CASNPLIIRIGANTEAFF
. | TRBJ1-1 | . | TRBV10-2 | TGCGCCACCGGCCGAAGGACTGAAGCTTTCTTT | CATGRRTEAFF
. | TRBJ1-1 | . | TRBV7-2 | TGTGCCAGCAGCTTTCCCCCCCGGAACACTGAAGCTTTCTTT | CASSFPPRNTEAFF
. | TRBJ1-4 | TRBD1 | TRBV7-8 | TGTGCCAGCAGCTTCCGACAGGGTCCCGCTAGTCGTGAAAAACTGTTTTTT | CASSFRQGPASREKLFF
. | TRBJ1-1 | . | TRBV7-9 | TGTGCCAGCAGCTACATGACAGGGAACACTGAAGCTTTCTTT | CASSYMTGNTEAFF
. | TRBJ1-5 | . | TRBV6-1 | TGTGCCAGTCAACGGGGCTGGGATCAGCCCCAGCATTTT | CASQRGWDQPQHF
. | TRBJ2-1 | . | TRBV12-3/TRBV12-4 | TGTGCCAGCAGCCTTGGGGGCTACAATGAGCAGTTCTTC | CASSLGGYNEQFF
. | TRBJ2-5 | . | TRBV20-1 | TGCAGTGCCCCACCCAGTCTCCAAGAGACCCAGTACTTC | CSAPPSLQETQYF
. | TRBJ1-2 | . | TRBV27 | TGTGCCACCAAGTGGGGGGGTCCCAACTATGGCTACACCTTC | CATKWGGPNYGYTF
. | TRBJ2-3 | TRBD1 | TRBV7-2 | TGTGCCAGCAGCTTAGTTGAGACAGGGGCGGTAGATACGCAGTATTTT | CASSLVETGAVDTQYF
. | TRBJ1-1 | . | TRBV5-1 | TGCGCCAGCAGCCCCAGGGGAGGGCCTAACACTGAAGCTTTCTTT | CASSPRGGPNTEAFF
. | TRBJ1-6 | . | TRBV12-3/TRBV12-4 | TGTGCCAGCAGCTCAGGGACGTCGGGTTTCCCCCTCCACTTT | CASSSGTSGFPLHF
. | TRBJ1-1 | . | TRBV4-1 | TGCGCCAGCAGCCAAGGGGTGTTTGGATCGGACACTGAAGCTTTCTTT | CASSQGVFGSDTEAFF